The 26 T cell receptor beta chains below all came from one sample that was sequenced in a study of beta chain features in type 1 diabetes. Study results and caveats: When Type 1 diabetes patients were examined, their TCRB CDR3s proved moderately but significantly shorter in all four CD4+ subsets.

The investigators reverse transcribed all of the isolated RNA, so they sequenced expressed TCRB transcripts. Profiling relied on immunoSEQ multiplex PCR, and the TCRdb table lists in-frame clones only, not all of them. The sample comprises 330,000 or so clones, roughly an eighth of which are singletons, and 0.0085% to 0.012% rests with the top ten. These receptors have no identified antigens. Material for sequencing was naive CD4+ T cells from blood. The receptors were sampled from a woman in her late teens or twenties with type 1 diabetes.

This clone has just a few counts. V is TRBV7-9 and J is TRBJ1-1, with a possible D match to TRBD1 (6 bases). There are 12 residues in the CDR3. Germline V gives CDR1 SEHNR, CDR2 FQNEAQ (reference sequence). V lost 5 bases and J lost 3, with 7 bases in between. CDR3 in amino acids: CASSRTDTEAFF. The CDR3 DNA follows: TGTGCCAGCAGCCGGACAGACACTGAAGCTTTCTTT.

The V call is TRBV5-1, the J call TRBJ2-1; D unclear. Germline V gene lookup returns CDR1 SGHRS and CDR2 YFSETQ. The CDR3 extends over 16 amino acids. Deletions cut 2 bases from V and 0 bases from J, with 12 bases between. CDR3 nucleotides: TGCGCCAGCAGCTTTCAGCGCTCAAGCTCCTACAATGAGCAGTTCTTC. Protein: CASSFQRSSSYNEQFF.

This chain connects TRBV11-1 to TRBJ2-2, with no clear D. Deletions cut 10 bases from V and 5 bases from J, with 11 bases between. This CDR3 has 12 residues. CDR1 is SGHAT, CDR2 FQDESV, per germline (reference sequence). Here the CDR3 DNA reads TGTGCCACCGCGCGGTATACCGGGGAGCTGTTTTTT. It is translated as CATARYTGELFF.

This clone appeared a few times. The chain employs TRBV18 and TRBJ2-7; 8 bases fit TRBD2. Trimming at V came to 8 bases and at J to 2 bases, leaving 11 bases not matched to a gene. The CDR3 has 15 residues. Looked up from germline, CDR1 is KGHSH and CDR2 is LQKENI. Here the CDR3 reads CASKPPGLGTYEQYF. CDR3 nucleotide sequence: TGTGCCAGCAAGCCCCCGGGACTAGGCACCTACGAGCAGTACTTC. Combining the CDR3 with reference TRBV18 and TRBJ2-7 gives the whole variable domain NAGVMQNPRHLVRRRGQEARLRCSPMKGHSHVYWYRQLPEEGLKFMVYLQKENIIDESGMPKERFSAEFPKEGPSILRIQQVVRGDSAAYFCASKPPGLGTYEQYFGPGTRLTVT.

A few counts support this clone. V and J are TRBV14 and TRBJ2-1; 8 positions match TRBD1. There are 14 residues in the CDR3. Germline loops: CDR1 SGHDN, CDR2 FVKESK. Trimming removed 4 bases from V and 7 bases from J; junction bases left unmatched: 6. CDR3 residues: CASSRDRPWNEQFF. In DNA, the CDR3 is TGTGCCAGCAGCCGGGACAGGCCTTGGAATGAGCAGTTCTTC.

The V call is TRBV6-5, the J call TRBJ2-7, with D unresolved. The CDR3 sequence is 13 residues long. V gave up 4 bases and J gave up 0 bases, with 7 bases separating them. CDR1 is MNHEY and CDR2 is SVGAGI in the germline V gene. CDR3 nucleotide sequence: TGTGCCAGCAGTTCCCCGAGCTCCTACGAGCAGTACTTC. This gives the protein CASSSPSSYEQYF.

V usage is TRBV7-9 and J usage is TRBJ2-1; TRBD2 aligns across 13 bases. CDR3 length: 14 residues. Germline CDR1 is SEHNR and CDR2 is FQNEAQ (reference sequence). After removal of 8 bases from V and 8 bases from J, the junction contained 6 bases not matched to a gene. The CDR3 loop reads CASQRTSGGYEQFF. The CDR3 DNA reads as TGTGCCAGCCAAAGGACTAGCGGGGGCTATGAGCAGTTCTTC.

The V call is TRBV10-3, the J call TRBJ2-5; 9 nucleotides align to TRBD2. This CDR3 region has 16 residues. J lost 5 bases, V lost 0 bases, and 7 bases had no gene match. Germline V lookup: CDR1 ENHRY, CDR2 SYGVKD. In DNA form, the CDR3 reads TGTGCCATCAGTGAGTCCAAAGGACTAGCGCTGGAGACCCAGTACTTC. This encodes CAISESKGLALETQYF.

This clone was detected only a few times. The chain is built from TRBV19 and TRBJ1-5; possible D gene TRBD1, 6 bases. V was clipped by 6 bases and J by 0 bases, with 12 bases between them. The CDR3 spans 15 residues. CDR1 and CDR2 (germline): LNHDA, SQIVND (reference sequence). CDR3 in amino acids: CASRTTGYSNQPQHF. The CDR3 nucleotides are TGTGCCAGTAGGACTACAGGGTATAGCAATCAGCCCCAGCATTTT.

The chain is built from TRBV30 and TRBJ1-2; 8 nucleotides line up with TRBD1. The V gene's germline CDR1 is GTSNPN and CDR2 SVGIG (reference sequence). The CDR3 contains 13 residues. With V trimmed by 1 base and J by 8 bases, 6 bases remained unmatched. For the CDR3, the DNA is TGTGCCTGGAGTGGGACAGGGTCGGTGGGCTACACCTTC. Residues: CAWSGTGSVGYTF.

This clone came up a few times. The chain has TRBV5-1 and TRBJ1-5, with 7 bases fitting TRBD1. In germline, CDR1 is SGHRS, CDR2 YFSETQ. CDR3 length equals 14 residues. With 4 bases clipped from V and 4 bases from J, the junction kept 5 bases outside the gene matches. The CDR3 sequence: CASSTGTVNQPQHF. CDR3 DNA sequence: TGCGCCAGCAGCACCGGGACAGTGAATCAGCCCCAGCATTTT.

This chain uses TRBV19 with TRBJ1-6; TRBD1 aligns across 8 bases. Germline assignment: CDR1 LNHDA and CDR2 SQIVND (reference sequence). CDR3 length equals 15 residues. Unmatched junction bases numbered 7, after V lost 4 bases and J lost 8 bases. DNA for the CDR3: TGTGCCAGTAGTACCCAGGGGGCCGGGGATTCACCCCTCCACTTT. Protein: CASSTQGAGDSPLHF.

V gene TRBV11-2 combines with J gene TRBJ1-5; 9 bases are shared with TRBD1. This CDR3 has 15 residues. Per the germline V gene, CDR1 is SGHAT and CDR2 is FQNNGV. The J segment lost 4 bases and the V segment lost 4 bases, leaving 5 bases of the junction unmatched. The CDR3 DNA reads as TGTGCCAGCAGCTGGGGACAGGGATGGAATCAGCCCCAGCATTTT. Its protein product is CASSWGQGWNQPQHF.

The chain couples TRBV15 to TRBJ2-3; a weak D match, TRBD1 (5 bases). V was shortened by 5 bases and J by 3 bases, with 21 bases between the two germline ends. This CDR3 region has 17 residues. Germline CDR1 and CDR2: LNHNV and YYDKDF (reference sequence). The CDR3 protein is CATSGQVHALRTDTQYF. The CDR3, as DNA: TGTGCCACCAGCGGACAAGTACACGCTCTAAGGACAGATACGCAGTATTTT.

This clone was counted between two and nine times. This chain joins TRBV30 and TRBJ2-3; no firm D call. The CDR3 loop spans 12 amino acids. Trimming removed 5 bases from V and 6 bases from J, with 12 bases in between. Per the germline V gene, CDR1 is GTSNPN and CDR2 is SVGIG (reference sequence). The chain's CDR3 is CAWALGSDTQYF. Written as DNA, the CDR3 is TGTGCCTGGGCTTTGGGCAGCGATACGCAGTATTTT.

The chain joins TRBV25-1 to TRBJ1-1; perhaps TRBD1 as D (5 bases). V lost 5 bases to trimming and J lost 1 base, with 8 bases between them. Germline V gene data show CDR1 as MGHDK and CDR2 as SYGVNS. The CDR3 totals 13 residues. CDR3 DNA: TGTGCCAGCAGTTGGCAGGGGAACACTGAAGCTTTCTTT. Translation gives CASSWQGNTEAFF.

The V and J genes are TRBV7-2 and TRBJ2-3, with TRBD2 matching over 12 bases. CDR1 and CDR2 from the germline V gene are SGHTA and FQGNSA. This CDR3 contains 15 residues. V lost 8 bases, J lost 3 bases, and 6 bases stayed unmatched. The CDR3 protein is CASVLAGGPTDTQYF. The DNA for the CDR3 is TGTGCCAGCGTGCTAGCGGGGGGGCCGACAGATACGCAGTATTTT.

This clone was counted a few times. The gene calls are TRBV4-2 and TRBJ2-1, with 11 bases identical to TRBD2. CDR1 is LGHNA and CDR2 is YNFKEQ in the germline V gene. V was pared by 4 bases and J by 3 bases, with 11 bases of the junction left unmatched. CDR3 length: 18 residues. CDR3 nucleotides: TGTGCCAGCAGCCGCACCGTAGCGGGAGGGCTAAACTACAATGAGCAGTTCTTC. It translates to CASSRTVAGGLNYNEQFF.

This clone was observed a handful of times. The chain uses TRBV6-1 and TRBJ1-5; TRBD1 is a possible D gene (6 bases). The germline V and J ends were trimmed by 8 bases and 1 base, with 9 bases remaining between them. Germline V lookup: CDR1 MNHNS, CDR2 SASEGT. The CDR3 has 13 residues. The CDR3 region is CASSGTSNQPQHF. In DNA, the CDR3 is TGTGCCAGCTCCGGGACAAGCAATCAGCCCCAGCATTTT.

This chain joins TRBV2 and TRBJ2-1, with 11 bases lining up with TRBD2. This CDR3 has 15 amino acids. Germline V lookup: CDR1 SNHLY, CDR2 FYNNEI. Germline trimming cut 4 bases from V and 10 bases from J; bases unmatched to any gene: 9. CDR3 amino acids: CASSGGLAEIGEQFF. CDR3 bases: TGTGCCAGCAGTGGGGGACTAGCGGAGATCGGCGAGCAGTTCTTC.

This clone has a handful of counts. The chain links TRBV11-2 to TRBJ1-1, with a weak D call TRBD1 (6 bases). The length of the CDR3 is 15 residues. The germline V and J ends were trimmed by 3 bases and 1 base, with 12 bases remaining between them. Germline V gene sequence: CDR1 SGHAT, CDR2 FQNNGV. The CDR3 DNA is TGTGCCAGCAGCTTTAACAGGGTTAAGAACACTGAAGCTTTCTTT. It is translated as CASSFNRVKNTEAFF.

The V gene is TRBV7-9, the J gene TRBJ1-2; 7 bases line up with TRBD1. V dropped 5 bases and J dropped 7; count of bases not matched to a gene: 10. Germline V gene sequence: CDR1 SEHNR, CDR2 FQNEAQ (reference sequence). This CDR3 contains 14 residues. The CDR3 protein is CASSLDRPRSGYTF. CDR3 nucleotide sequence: TGTGCCAGCAGCCTGGACAGGCCCAGAAGTGGCTACACCTTC.

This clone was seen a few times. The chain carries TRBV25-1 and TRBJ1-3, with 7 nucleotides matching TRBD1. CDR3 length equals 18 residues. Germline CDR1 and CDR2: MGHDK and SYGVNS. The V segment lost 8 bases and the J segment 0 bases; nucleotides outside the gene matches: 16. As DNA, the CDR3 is TGTGCCAGCGGGGGACGACAGGGCCTTGATCCCTCTGGAAACACCATATATTTT. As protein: CASGGRQGLDPSGNTIYF.

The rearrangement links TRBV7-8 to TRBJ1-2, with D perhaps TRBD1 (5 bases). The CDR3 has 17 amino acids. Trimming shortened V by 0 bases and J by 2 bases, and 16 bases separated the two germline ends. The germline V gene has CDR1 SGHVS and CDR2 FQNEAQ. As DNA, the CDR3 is TGTGCCAGCAGCTTAGCTTGGGGGGAATCTAGAAACTATGGCTACACCTTC. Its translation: CASSLAWGESRNYGYTF.

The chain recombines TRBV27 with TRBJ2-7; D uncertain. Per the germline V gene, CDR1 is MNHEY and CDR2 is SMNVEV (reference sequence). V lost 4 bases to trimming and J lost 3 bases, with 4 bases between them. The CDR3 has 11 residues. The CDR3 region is CASSSYYEQYF. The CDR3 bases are TGTGCCAGCAGTTCCTACTACGAGCAGTACTTC.

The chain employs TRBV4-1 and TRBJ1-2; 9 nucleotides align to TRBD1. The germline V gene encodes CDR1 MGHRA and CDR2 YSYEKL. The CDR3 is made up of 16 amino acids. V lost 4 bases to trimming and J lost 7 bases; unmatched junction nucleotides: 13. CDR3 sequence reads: CASSPSGTGPLSGYTF. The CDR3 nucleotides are TGCGCCAGCAGCCCCTCGGGGACAGGGCCTCTTTCTGGCTACACCTTC.